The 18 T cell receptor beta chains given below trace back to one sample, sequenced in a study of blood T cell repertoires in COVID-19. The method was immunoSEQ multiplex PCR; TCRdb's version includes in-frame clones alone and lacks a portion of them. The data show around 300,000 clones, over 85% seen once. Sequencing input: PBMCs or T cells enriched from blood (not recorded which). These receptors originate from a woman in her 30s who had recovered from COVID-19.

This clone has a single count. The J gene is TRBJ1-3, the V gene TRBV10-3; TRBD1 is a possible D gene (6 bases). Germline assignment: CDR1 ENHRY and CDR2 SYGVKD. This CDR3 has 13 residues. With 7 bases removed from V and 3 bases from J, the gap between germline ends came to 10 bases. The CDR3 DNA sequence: TGTGCCATCACCTCGGACAGTGGAAACACCATATATTTT. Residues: CAITSDSGNTIYF.

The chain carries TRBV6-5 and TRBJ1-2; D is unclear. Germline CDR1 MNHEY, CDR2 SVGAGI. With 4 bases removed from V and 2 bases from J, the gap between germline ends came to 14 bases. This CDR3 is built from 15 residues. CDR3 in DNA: TGTGCCAGCAGTTTCTTCGGGGAGGTCAACTATGGCTACACCTTC. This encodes CASSFFGEVNYGYTF.

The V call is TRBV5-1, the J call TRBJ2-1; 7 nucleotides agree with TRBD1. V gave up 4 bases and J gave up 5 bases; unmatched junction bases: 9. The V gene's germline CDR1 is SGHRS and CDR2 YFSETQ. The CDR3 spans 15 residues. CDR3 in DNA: TGCGCCAGCAGCCTCCTTCGGACAGGCGACAATGAGCAGTTCTTC. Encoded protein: CASSLLRTGDNEQFF.

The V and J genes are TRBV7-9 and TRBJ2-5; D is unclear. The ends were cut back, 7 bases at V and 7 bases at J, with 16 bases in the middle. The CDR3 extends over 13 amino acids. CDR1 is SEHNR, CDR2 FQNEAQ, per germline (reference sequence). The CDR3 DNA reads TGTGCCAGCATCCACATAAACCTAGGGACCCAGTACTTC. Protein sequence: CASIHINLGTQYF.

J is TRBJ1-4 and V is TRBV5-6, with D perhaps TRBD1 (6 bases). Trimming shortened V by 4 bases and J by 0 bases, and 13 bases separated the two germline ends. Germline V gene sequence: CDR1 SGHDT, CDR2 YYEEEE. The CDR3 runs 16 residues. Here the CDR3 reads CASSEQGSATNEKLFF. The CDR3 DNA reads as TGTGCCAGCAGCGAACAGGGATCTGCAACTAATGAAAAACTGTTTTTT.

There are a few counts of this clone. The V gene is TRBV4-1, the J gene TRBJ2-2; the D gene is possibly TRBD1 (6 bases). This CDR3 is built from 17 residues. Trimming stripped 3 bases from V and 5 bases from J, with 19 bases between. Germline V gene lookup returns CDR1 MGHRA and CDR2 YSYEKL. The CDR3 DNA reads TGCGCCAGCAGCCACAACAGGGTCCGGAACCCGACCGGGGAGCTGTTTTTT. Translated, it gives CASSHNRVRNPTGELFF.

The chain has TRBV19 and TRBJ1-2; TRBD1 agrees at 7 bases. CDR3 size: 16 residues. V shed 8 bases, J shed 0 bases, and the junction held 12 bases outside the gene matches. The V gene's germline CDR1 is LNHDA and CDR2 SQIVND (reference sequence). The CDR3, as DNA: TGTGCCAGTGGATTCGGCGGGACAGATGCTAACTATGGCTACACCTTC. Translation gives CASGFGGTDANYGYTF.

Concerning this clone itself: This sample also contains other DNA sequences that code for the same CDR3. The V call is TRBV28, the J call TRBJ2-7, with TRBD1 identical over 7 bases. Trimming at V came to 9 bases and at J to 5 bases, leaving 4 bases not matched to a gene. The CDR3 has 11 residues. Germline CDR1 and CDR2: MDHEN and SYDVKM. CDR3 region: CASSTGDEQYF. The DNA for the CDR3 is TGTGCCAGTTCAACAGGGGACGAGCAGTACTTC. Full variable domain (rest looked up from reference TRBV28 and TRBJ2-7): DVKVTQSSRYLVKRTGEKVFLECVQDMDHENMFWYRQDPGLGLRLIYFSYDVKMKEKGDIPEGYSVSREKKERFSLILESASTNQTSMYLCASSTGDEQYFGPGTRLTVT.

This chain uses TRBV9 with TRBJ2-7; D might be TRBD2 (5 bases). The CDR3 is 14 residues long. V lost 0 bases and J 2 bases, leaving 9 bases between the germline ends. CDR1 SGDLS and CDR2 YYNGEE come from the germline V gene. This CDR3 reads CASSVDEGPYEQYF. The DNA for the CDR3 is TGTGCCAGCAGCGTAGATGAGGGTCCCTACGAGCAGTACTTC. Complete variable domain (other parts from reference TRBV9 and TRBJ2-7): DSGVTQTPKHLITATGQRVTLRCSPRSGDLSVYWYQQSLDQGLQFLIQYYNGEERAKGNILERFSAQQFPDLHSELNLSSLELGDSALYFCASSVDEGPYEQYFGPGTRLTVT.

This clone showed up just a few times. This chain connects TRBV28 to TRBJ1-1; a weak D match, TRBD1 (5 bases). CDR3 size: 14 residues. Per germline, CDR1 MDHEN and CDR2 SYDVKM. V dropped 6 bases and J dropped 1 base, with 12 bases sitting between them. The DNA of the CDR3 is TGTGCCAGCAGCCACGGGGGGGAGAACACTGAAGCTTTCTTT. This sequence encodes CASSHGGENTEAFF. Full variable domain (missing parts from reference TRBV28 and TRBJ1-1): DVKVTQSSRYLVKRTGEKVFLECVQDMDHENMFWYRQDPGLGLRLIYFSYDVKMKEKGDIPEGYSVSREKKERFSLILESASTNQTSMYLCASSHGGENTEAFFGQGTRLTVV.

In DNA form, the CDR3 reads TGTGCCAGCTCACTCCAATTGACTAGCGGGAGTATTAATGAGCAGTTCTTC. This gives the protein CASSLQLTSGSINEQFF. This chain uses TRBV18 with TRBJ2-1, with TRBD2 identical over 12 bases. CDR1 KGHSH and CDR2 LQKENI come from the germline V gene. This CDR3 comprises 17 residues. V shed 4 bases and J 7 bases; nucleotides not matched to a gene: 11.

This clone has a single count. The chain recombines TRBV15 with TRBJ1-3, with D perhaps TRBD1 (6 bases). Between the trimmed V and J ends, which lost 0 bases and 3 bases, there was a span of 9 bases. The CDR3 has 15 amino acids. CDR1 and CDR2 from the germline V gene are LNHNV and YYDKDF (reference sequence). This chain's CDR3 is CATSRDRGRGNTIYF. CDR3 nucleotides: TGTGCCACCAGCAGAGACAGGGGTCGTGGAAACACCATATATTTT. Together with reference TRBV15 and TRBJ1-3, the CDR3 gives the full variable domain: DAMVIQNPRYQVTQFGKPVTLSCSQTLNHNVMYWYQQKSSQAPKLLFHYYDKDFNNEADTPDNFQSRRPNTSFCFLDIRSPGLGDTAMYLCATSRDRGRGNTIYFGEGSWLTVV.

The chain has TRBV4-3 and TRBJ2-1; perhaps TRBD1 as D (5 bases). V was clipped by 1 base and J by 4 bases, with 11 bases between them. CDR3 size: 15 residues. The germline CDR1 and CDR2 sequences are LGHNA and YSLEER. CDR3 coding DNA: TGCGCCAGCAGCCAAGGCTCCCAGGGTTACAATGAGCAGTTCTTC. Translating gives CASSQGSQGYNEQFF.

The CDR3 sequence: CASSLGQGIIFGNTIYF. For the CDR3, the DNA is TGTGCCAGCAGCTTGGGACAGGGTATTATCTTTGGAAACACCATATATTTT. The rearrangement joins TRBV5-6 to TRBJ1-3; 7 bases are a match to TRBD1. The CDR3 loop spans 17 amino acids. Germline loops: CDR1 SGHDT, CDR2 YYEEEE. V lost 0 bases, J lost 3 bases, and 9 bases stayed unmatched.

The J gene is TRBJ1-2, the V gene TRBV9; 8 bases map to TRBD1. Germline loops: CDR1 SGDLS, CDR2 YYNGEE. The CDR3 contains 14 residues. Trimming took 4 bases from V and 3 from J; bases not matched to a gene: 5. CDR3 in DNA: TGTGCCAGCAGCCTACAGGACAGGGACTATGGCTACACCTTC. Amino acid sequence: CASSLQDRDYGYTF. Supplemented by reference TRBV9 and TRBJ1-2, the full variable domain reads DSGVTQTPKHLITATGQRVTLRCSPRSGDLSVYWYQQSLDQGLQFLIQYYNGEERAKGNILERFSAQQFPDLHSELNLSSLELGDSALYFCASSLQDRDYGYTFGSGTRLTVV.

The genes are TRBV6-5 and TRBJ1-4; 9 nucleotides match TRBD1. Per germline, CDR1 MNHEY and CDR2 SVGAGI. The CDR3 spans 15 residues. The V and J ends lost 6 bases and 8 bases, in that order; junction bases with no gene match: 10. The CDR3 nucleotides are TGTGCCAGCAGGCGGACAGGGGTTCATGGGGAAAAACTGTTTTTT. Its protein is CASRRTGVHGEKLFF.

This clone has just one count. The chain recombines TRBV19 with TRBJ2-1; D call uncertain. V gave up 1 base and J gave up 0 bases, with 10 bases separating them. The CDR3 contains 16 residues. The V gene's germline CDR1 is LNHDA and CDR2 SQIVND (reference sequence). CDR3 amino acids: CASSIGPPSSYNEQFF. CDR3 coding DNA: TGTGCCAGTAGTATAGGCCCCCCGAGCTCCTACAATGAGCAGTTCTTC.

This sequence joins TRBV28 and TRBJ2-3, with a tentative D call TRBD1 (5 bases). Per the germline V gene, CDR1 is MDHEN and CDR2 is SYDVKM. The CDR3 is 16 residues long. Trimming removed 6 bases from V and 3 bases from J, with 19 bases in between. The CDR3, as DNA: TGTGCCAGCAGCATTGCTCTAGGGGTGGAAACAGATACGCAGTATTTT. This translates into CASSIALGVETDTQYF.